The text below deals with one TCR beta chain. The sample originates from a study of shared clonotypes between healthy human individuals. Division of CD4+ cells produced a CD45RA+ naive subset and a CD45RA-negative memory subset. The CDR3 has 15 amino acids. CDR1 GTSNPN and CDR2 SVGIG come from the germline V gene (reference sequence). With V trimmed by 5 bases and J by 7 bases, 7 bases remained unmatched. Produced via immunoSEQ multiplex PCR; TCRdb's table is partial and in-frame only. This table holds approximately 1.5 million clones, around 98% found once. This receptor was obtained from a man younger than 40 in good health. The sequencing sample was made of naive CD4+ T cells sorted from blood. Subset here: CD45RA+ positively selected. V usage is TRBV30 and J usage is TRBJ2-2, with TRBD2 identical over 13 bases. This CDR3 reads CAWQLAGGPVGELFF. The DNA of the CDR3 is TGTGCCTGGCAACTAGCGGGAGGGCCGGTCGGGGAGCTGTTTTTT.